This passage covers 14 T cell receptor beta chains from one sample sequenced in a study of regulatory T cells. Study findings and constraints: Hydrophobic residues at CDR3 positions 6 and 7 were enriched in conventional CD4+ T cells of CD3G-deficient patients.

The antigens of these receptors remain unknown. Primers: 52 TRBV forward and 13 TRBJ reverse. Clones were read by immunoSEQ multiplex PCR, and TCRdb kept only the in-frame ones, dropping some. Of 20,000 to 25,000 clones in the sample, roughly 84% were seen once. Sequencing was performed on conventional CD4+ T cells sorted from blood. All receptors derive from a child aged 10 to 17 with CD3G deficiency.

This rearrangement joins TRBV5-1 to TRBJ2-3; D uncertain. The CDR3 covers 15 residues. Germline values: CDR1 SGHRS, CDR2 YFSETQ. The ends were cut back, 0 bases at V and 8 bases at J, with 16 bases in the middle. As DNA, the CDR3 is TGCGCCAGCAGCTTGGCCGGATGGGGTTTTGGTACGCAGTATTTT. Protein: CASSLAGWGFGTQYF.

This chain joins TRBV19 and TRBJ2-4, with D possibly matching TRBD2 (6 bases). The V end lost 4 bases, the J end lost 2 bases, and 12 bases lay between the germline ends. The germline CDR1 and CDR2 sequences are LNHDA and SQIVND (reference sequence). The CDR3 totals 15 residues. CDR3 nucleotides: TGTGCCAGTAGTACGTACCGGGGGACCAAAAACATTCAGTACTTC. This gives the protein CASSTYRGTKNIQYF.

The chain carries TRBV6-1 and TRBJ2-1; 7 nucleotides align to TRBD1. CDR1 MNHNS and CDR2 SASEGT come from the germline V gene. The CDR3 runs to 14 residues. Trimming cost V 5 bases and J 3 bases; bases outside gene matches: 4. The CDR3 is CASSLGQVYNEQFF. The CDR3 DNA follows: TGTGCCAGCAGTCTAGGACAGGTCTACAATGAGCAGTTCTTC.

The sample holds one count of this clone. The rearrangement links TRBV5-1 to TRBJ2-1, with 8 bases lining up with TRBD1. This CDR3 is 13 amino acids long. Germline-derived CDR1 and CDR2 are SGHRS and YFSETQ. Trimming at V came to 3 bases and at J to 9 bases, leaving 5 bases not matched to a gene. CDR3 nucleotides: TGCGCCAGCAGCTCCGACAGGGGTTCTGAGCAGTTCTTC. This translates into CASSSDRGSEQFF.

This sequence joins TRBV5-1 and TRBJ2-5; 7 bases align to TRBD2. The CDR3 loop spans 16 amino acids. Germline CDR1 is SGHRS and CDR2 is YFSETQ. V lost 4 bases to trimming and J lost 1 base; unmatched junction nucleotides: 10. The CDR3 DNA follows: TGCGCCAGCAGCACGGGACTAACCCCCATCCAAGAGACCCAGTACTTC. This gives the protein CASSTGLTPIQETQYF.

The chain has TRBV11-2 and TRBJ2-1; 15 bases fit TRBD2. The CDR3 is 18 residues long. Trimming at V came to 5 bases and at J to 4 bases, leaving 9 bases not matched to a gene. Germline CDR1 SGHAT, CDR2 FQNNGV. The CDR3 nucleotides read TGTGCCAGCAGCCAGGGACTAGCGGGAGGACTGGGGTACAATGAGCAGTTCTTC. Translated, it gives CASSQGLAGGLGYNEQFF.

J is TRBJ2-4 and V is TRBV6-1, with 9 nucleotides matching TRBD1. Germline V gives CDR1 MNHNS, CDR2 SASEGT. CDR3 length: 14 amino acids. J gave up 8 bases and V 7 bases, and 9 bases lay outside the gene matches. The CDR3 bases are TGTGCCAGCACACCGGGACAGGGATCGCACATTCAGTACTTC. Translation gives CASTPGQGSHIQYF.

This clone ranks as medium-sized. The genes are TRBV6-4 and TRBJ2-5, with D possibly being TRBD1 or TRBD2 (5 bases each). Germline CDR1 MRHNA, CDR2 SNTAGT. This CDR3 has 14 amino acids. V was clipped by 4 bases and J by 4 bases, with 13 bases between them. The CDR3: CASSGDGVRETQYF. For the CDR3, the DNA is TGTGCCAGCAGTGGGGACGGCGTCCGAGAGACCCAGTACTTC.

J is TRBJ2-3 and V is TRBV5-1, with TRBD2 matching 10 bases. Losses at the gene ends were 1 base for V and 3 bases for J; bases not matched to a gene: 5. This CDR3 is built from 16 residues. Germline CDR1 reads SGHRS; CDR2 reads YFSETQ. The CDR3 spells CASSLPSGSPTDTQYF. The CDR3 DNA follows: TGCGCCAGCAGCTTGCCTAGCGGGAGTCCGACAGATACGCAGTATTTT.

The rearrangement uses TRBV19 and TRBJ2-1; TRBD1 matches at 12 bases. With V trimmed by 4 bases and J by 9 bases, 13 bases remained unmatched. CDR3 length: 17 amino acids. Germline-derived CDR1 and CDR2 are LNHDA and SQIVND (reference sequence). The CDR3, as DNA: TGTGCCAGTAGTAACCCGGGACAGGGGGCTGGTCGGGGTGAGCAGTTCTTC. It encodes CASSNPGQGAGRGEQFF.

J is TRBJ2-2 and V is TRBV5-1, with 7 bases that match TRBD1. The trim removed 1 base at V and 6 bases at J, leaving 9 bases unmatched. This CDR3 is built from 16 residues. CDR1 is SGHRS and CDR2 is YFSETQ in the germline V gene. The chain's CDR3 is CASSLSGPQGAGELFF. The CDR3 DNA reads TGCGCCAGCAGCTTGTCGGGCCCCCAGGGGGCCGGGGAGCTGTTTTTT.

The chain couples TRBV6-1 to TRBJ2-1; no definite D call. CDR1 and CDR2 from the germline V gene are MNHNS and SASEGT. This CDR3 has 15 residues. Trimming left V 2 bases short and J 0 bases short, with 8 bases between. Here the CDR3 DNA reads TGTGCCAGCAGTGAACAGGTGGGCTCCTACAATGAGCAGTTCTTC. Translated: CASSEQVGSYNEQFF.

This rearrangement joins TRBV7-9 to TRBJ1-4; no clear D gene. From germline, CDR1 is SEHNR and CDR2 FQNEAQ (reference sequence). Trimming pared 6 bases from V and 8 bases from J, leaving 13 bases between. This CDR3 comprises 13 residues. CDR3 in amino acids: CASSSDGLEKLFF. CDR3 in DNA: TGTGCCAGCAGTTCCGACGGCCTAGAAAAACTGTTTTTT.

V gene TRBV6-6 combines with J gene TRBJ1-2; D not resolved. This CDR3 contains 15 residues. The germline V and J ends were trimmed by 0 bases and 1 base, with 9 bases remaining between them. Germline values: CDR1 MNHNY, CDR2 SVGAGI (reference sequence). CDR3 protein: CASSYSAASNYGYTF. The CDR3 region has the DNA TGTGCCAGCAGTTACTCCGCAGCTAGTAACTATGGCTACACCTTC.